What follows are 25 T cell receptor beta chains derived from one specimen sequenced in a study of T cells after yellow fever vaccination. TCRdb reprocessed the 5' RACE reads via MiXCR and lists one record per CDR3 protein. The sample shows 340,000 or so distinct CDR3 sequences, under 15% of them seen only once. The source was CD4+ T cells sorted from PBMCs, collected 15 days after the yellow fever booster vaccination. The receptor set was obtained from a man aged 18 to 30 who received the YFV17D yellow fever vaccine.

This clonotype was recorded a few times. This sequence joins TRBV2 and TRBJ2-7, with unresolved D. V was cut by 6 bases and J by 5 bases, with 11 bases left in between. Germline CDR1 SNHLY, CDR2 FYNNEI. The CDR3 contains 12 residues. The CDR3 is CASRSDRHEQYF. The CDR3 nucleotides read TGTGCCAGCAGGTCGGACCGTCACGAGCAGTACTTC.

CDR3 region: CASSPYRGTYEQYF. The CDR3 nucleotides read TGTGCCAGCAGCCCTTACAGGGGAACCTACGAGCAGTACTTC. This chain connects TRBV6-6 to TRBJ2-7; 7 bases line up with TRBD1. This CDR3 is 14 amino acids long. The J segment lost 2 bases and the V segment lost 6 bases, leaving 7 bases of the junction unmatched. CDR1 MNHNY and CDR2 SVGAGI come from the germline V gene (reference sequence).

The CDR3 DNA sequence: TGTGCCAGCAGCCAAGTCCCACACCGCGGTTACGAGCAGTACTTC. Amino acid sequence: CASSQVPHRGYEQYF. The chain employs TRBV3-1 and TRBJ2-7, with no clear D. The CDR3 is made up of 15 amino acids. The V end lost 1 base, the J end lost 4 bases, and 14 bases lay between the germline ends. The germline CDR1 and CDR2 sequences are LGHDT and YNNKEL (reference sequence).

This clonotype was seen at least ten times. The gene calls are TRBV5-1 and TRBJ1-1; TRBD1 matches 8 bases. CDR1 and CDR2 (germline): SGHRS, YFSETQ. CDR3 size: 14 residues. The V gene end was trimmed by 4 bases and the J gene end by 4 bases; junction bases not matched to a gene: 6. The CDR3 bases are TGCGCCAGCAGCGTGGACAGGGCGGGCACTGAAGCTTTCTTT. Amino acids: CASSVDRAGTEAFF.

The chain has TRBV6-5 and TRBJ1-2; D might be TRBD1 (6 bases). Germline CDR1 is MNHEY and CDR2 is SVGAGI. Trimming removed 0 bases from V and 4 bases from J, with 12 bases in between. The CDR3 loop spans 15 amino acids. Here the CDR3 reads CASSYSTGTIYGYTF. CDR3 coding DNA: TGTGCCAGCAGTTACTCCACAGGGACCATCTATGGCTACACCTTC.

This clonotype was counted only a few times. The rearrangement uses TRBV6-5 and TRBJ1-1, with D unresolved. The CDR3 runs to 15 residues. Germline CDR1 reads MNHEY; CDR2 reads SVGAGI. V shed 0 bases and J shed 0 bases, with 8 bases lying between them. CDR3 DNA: TGTGCCAGCAGTTACTCAGGGCGGCTGAACACTGAAGCTTTCTTT. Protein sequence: CASSYSGRLNTEAFF.

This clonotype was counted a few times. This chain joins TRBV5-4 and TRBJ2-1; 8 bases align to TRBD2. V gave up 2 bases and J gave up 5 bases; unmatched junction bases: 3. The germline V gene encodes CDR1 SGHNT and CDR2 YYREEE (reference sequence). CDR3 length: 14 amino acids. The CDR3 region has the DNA TGTGCCAGCAGCTTCGCGGGGGGAAACAATGAGCAGTTCTTC. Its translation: CASSFAGGNNEQFF. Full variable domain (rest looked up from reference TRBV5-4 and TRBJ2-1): ETGVTQSPTHLIKTRGQQVTLRCSSQSGHNTVSWYQQALGQGPQFIFQYYREEENGRGNFPPRFSGLQFPNYSSELNVNALELDDSALYLCASSFAGGNNEQFFGPGTRLTVL.

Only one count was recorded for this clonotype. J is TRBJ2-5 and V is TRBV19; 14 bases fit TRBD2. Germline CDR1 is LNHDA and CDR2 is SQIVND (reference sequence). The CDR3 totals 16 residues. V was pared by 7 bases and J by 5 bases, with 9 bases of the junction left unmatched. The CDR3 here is CASTTTSGGARETQYF. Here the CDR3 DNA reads TGTGCCAGTACTACGACTAGCGGGGGGGCACGCGAGACCCAGTACTTC.

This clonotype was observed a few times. The CDR3 DNA reads TGTGCCAGCCGTCGACAGGACAGCTCCTACGAGCAGTACTTC. This gives the protein CASRRQDSSYEQYF. The rearrangement links TRBV3-1 to TRBJ2-7, with D possibly TRBD1 on 6 matching bases. Germline V gene sequence: CDR1 LGHDT, CDR2 YNNKEL (reference sequence). V was cut by 8 bases and J by 0 bases, with 14 bases left in between. The CDR3 runs 14 residues.

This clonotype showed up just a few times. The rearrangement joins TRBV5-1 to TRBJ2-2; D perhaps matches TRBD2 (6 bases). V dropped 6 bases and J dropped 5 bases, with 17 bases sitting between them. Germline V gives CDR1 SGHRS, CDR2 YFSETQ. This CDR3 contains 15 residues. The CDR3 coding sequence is TGCGCCAGCACCGAGCTGACTAGGGCAACCGGGGAGCTGTTTTTT. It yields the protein CASTELTRATGELFF.

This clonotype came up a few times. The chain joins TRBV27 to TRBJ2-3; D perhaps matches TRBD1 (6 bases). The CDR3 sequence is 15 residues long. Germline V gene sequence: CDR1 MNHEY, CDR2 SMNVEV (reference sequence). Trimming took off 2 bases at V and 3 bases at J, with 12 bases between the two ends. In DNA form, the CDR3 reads TGTGCCAGCAGTTTACAACAGGGTAGTACAGATACGCAGTATTTT. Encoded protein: CASSLQQGSTDTQYF.

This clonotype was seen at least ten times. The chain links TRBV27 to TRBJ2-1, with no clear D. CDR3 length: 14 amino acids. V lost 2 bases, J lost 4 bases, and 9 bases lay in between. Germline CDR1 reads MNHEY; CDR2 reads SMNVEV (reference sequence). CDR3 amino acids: CASSLGDRYNEQFF. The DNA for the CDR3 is TGTGCCAGCAGTTTAGGGGATCGGTACAATGAGCAGTTCTTC.

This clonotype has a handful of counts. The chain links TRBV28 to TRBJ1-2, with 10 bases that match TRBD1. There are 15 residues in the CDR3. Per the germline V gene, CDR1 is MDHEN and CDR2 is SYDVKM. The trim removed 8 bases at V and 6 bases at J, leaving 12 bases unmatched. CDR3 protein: CASSLTGTGEHGYTF. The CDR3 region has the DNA TGTGCCAGCTCCTTAACCGGGACAGGGGAGCATGGCTACACCTTC.

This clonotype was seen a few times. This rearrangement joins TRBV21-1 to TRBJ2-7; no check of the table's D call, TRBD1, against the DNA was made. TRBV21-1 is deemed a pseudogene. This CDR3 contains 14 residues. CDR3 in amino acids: CASIAPGETYEQYF. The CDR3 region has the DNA TGTGCCAGCATCGCCCCAGGGGAGACCTACGAGCAGTACTTC.

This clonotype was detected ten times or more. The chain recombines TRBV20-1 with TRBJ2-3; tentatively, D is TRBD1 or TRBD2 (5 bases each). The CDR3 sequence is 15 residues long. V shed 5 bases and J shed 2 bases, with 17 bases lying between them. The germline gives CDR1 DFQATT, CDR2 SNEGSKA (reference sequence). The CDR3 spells CSAGNPTGTTDTQYF. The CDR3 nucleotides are TGCAGTGCTGGTAACCCGACCGGGACCACAGATACGCAGTATTTT.

DNA for the CDR3: TGTGCCAGCAGCCTCCTCGGACAGTATGGCTACACCTTC. Translated: CASSLLGQYGYTF. J is TRBJ1-2 and V is TRBV5-4, with a tentative D call TRBD1 (6 bases). Trimming took 4 bases from V and 5 from J, leaving 12 bases between them. The CDR3 extends over 13 amino acids. CDR1 and CDR2 (germline): SGHNT, YYREEE (reference sequence).

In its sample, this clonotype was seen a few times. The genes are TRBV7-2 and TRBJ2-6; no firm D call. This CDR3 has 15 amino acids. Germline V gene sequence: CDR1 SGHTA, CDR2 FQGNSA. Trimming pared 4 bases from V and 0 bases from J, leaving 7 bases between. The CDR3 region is CASSSGHSGANVLTF. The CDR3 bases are TGTGCCAGCAGCTCTGGGCACTCTGGGGCCAACGTCCTGACTTTC.

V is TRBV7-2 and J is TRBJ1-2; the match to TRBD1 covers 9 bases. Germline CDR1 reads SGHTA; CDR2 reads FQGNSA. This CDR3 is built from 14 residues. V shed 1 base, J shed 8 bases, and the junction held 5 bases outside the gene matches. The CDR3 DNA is TGTGCCAGCAGCTTAGACAGGGGGCAAACGGGCTACACCTTC. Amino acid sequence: CASSLDRGQTGYTF.

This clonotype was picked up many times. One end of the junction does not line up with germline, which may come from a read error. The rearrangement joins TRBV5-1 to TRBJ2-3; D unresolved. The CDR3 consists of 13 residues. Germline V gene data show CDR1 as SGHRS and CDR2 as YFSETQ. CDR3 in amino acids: CASSLDTTDTQYF. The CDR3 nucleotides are TGTGCCAGCAGCTTGGATACAACAGATACGCAGTATTTT.

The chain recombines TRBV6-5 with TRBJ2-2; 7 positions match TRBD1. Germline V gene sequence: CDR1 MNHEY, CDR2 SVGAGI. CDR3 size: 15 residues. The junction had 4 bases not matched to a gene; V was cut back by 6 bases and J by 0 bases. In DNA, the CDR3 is TGTGCCAGCAGCAGTACAGGGGCGAACACCGGGGAGCTGTTTTTT. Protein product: CASSSTGANTGELFF.

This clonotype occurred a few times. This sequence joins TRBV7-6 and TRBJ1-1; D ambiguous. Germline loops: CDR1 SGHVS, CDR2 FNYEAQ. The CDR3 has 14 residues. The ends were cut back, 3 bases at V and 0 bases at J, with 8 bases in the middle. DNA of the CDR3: TGTGCCAGCAGCTTTGGGGATATGAACACTGAAGCTTTCTTT. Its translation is CASSFGDMNTEAFF.

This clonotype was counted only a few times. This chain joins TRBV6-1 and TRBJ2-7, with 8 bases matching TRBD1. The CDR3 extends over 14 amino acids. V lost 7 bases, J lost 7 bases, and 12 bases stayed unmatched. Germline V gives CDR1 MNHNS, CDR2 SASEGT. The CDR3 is CASIPTGAASEQYF. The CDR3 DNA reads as TGTGCCAGCATTCCGACAGGGGCGGCGTCGGAGCAGTACTTC.

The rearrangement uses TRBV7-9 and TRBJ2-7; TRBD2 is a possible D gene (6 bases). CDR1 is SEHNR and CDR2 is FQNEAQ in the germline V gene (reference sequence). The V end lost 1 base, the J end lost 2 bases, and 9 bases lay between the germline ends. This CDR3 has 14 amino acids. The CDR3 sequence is CASSLGGATYEQYV. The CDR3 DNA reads TGTGCCAGCAGCTTAGGCGGGGCAACCTACGAGCAGTACGTC.

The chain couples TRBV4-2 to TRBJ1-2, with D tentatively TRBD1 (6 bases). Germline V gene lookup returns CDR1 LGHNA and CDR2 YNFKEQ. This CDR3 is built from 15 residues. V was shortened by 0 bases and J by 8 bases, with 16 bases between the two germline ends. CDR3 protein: CASSQESRGTYGYTF. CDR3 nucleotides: TGTGCCAGCAGCCAAGAGTCAAGGGGGACCTACGGCTACACCTTC.

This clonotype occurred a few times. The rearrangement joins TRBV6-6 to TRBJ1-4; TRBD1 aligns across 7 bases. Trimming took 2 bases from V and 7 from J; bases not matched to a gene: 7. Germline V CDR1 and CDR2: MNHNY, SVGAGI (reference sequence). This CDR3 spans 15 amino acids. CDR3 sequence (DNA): TGTGCCAGCAGTTACATACCGACAGGGACTGAAAAACTGTTTTTT. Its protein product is CASSYIPTGTEKLFF.